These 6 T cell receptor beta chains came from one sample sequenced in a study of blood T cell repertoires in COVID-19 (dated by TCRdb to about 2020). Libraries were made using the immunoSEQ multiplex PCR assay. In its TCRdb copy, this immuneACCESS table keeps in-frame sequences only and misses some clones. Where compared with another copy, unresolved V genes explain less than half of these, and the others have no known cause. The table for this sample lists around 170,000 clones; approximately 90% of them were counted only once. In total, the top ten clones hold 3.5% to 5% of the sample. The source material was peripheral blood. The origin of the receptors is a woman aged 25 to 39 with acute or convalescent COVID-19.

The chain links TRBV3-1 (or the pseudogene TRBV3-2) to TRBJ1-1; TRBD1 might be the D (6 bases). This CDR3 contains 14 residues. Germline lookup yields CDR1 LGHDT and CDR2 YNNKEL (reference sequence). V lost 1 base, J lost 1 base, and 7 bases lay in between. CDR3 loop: CASSQGTANTEAFF. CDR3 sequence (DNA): TGTGCCAGCAGCCAAGGGACAGCGAACACTGAAGCTTTCTTT.

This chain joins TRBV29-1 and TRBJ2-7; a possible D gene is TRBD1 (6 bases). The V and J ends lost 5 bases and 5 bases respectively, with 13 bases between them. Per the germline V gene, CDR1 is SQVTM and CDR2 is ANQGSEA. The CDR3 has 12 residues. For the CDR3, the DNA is TGCAGCGTTTTGGGGGCAAGCCACGAGCAGTACTTC. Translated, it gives CSVLGASHEQYF.

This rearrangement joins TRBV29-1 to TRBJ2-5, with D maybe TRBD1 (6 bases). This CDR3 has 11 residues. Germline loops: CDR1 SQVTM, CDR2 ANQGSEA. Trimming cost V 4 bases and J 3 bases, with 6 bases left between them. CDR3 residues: CSVGTEETQYF. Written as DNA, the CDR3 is TGCAGCGTTGGGACAGAAGAGACCCAGTACTTC.

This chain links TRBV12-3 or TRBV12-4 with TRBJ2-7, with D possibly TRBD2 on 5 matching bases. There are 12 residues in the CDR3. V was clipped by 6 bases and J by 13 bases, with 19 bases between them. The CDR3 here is CASSLAPGRGYF. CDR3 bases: TGTGCCAGCAGCCTCGCCCCCGGCCGGGGATACTTC.

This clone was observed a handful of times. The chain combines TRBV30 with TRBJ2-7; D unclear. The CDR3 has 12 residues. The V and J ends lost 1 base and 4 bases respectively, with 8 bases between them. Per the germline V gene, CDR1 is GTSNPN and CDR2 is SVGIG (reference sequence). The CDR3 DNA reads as TGTGCCTGGAGTGACAGCCTATACGAGCAGTACTTC. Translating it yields CAWSDSLYEQYF. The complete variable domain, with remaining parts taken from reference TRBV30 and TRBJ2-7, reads SQTIHQWPATLVQPVGSPLSLECTVEGTSNPNLYWYRQAAGRGLQLLFYSVGIGQISSEVPQNLSASRPQDRQFILSSKKLLLSDSGFYLCAWSDSLYEQYFGPGTRLTVT.

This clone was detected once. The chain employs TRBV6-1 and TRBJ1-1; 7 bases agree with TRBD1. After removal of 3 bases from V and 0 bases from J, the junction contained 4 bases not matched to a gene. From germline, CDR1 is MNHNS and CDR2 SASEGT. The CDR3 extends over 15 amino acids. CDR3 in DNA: TGTGCCAGCAGTGATGGGGACAGAATGAACACTGAAGCTTTCTTT. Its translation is CASSDGDRMNTEAFF.